The 22 T cell receptor beta chains presented below share a single source sample, sequenced in a study of T cells in localized non-small cell lung cancer. Using immunoSEQ multiplex PCR, the repertoire was profiled, and TCRdb retains in-frame clones only, with some absent. The sample records about 39,000 clones, around 79% being singletons. The specimen was PBMCs, collected before any cancer treatment. The receptors were sampled from a woman between 40 and 69 years old with stage II squamous cell lung carcinoma.

The chain has TRBV19 and TRBJ2-3; no clear D. Germline values: CDR1 LNHDA, CDR2 SQIVND (reference sequence). The CDR3 runs 15 residues. Trimming took 5 bases from V and 4 from J, leaving 16 bases between them. For the CDR3, the DNA is TGTGCCAGTAGTCCGGGCGCTCGAGTCCCAGATACGCAGTATTTT. Its protein product is CASSPGARVPDTQYF. Looking up the rest from reference TRBV19 and TRBJ2-3 gives the full variable domain: DGGITQSPKYLFRKEGQNVTLSCEQNLNHDAMYWYRQDPGQGLRLIYYSQIVNDFQKGDIAEGYSVSREKKESFPLTVTSAQKNPTAFYLCASSPGARVPDTQYFGPGTRLTVL.

In its sample, this clone was seen a few times. V gene TRBV5-1 combines with J gene TRBJ2-1; a weak D match, TRBD1 (5 bases). Trimming removed 2 bases from V and 6 bases from J, with 12 bases in between. The CDR3 sequence is 14 residues long. Germline V CDR1 and CDR2: SGHRS, YFSETQ. CDR3 in DNA: TGCGCCAGCAGCTTATTCGGCCAGGGCAATGAGCAGTTCTTC. Translation: CASSLFGQGNEQFF.

This clone showed up just a few times. The gene calls are TRBV7-9 and TRBJ1-3; TRBD1 might be the D (6 bases). Germline CDR1 reads SEHNR; CDR2 reads FQNEAQ (reference sequence). V was trimmed by 1 base and J by 0 bases, leaving 10 bases between them. The CDR3 totals 16 residues. CDR3 nucleotide sequence: TGTGCCAGCAGCTTAGACAGGGACTTCTCTGGAAACACCATATATTTT. It codes for CASSLDRDFSGNTIYF.

The chain links TRBV19 to TRBJ1-5; 9 bases line up with TRBD1. The CDR3 sequence is 15 residues long. V lost 6 bases and J lost 4; bases outside the gene matches: 7. Germline V gene lookup returns CDR1 LNHDA and CDR2 SQIVND (reference sequence). CDR3 DNA: TGTGCCAGTAGCCGGGACAGGGAGATAAATCAGCCCCAGCATTTT. The encoded protein is CASSRDREINQPQHF.

The chain carries TRBV6-1 and TRBJ2-5, with D possibly TRBD1 on 5 matching bases. Germline V gives CDR1 MNHNS, CDR2 SASEGT. CDR3 size: 13 residues. V was cut by 4 bases and J by 5 bases, with 11 bases left in between. CDR3 sequence: CASSGQGVETQYF. The CDR3 DNA reads as TGTGCCAGCAGTGGTCAAGGGGTGGAGACCCAGTACTTC.

The genes are TRBV27 and TRBJ2-3; tentatively, D is TRBD1 or TRBD2 (5 bases each). Trimming took 7 bases from V and 4 from J, leaving 15 bases between them. The CDR3 is 14 amino acids. CDR1 is MNHEY and CDR2 is SMNVEV in the germline V gene (reference sequence). The CDR3 DNA sequence: TGTGCCAGCACGAATATCGGGGCCGCAGATACGCAGTATTTT. This translates into CASTNIGAADTQYF.

The J gene is TRBJ1-3, the V gene TRBV28; no clear D. The germline CDR1 and CDR2 sequences are MDHEN and SYDVKM. This CDR3 is built from 15 residues. V lost 2 bases and J 0 bases, leaving 8 bases between the germline ends. The CDR3 loop is CASSLPESSGNTIYF. The CDR3 bases are TGTGCCAGCAGTTTACCGGAAAGCTCTGGAAACACCATATATTTT.

This chain connects TRBV7-6 to TRBJ2-3, with 8 bases aligning to TRBD2. Germline values: CDR1 SGHVS, CDR2 FNYEAQ. V was pared by 5 bases and J by 3 bases, with 10 bases of the junction left unmatched. The CDR3 spans 16 residues. CDR3 protein: CASSGQLADLTDTQYF. Here the CDR3 DNA reads TGTGCCAGCAGCGGACAACTAGCGGACTTAACAGATACGCAGTATTTT.

This sequence joins TRBV5-1 and TRBJ2-5; TRBD2 agrees at 8 bases. In germline, CDR1 is SGHRS, CDR2 YFSETQ. V was pared by 4 bases and J by 2 bases, with 1 base of the junction left unmatched. The CDR3 has 13 amino acids. CDR3 sequence (DNA): TGCGCCAGCAGCGCTAGCGGGCAAGAGACCCAGTACTTC. It encodes CASSASGQETQYF.

This clone has a single count. This sequence joins TRBV5-4 and TRBJ1-1; perhaps TRBD1 as D (5 bases). This CDR3 is built from 12 residues. Per the germline V gene, CDR1 is SGHNT and CDR2 is YYREEE (reference sequence). Trimming took 4 bases from V and 5 from J, leaving 9 bases between them. The CDR3 reads CASSPGGTEAFF. The CDR3 DNA sequence: TGTGCCAGCAGCCCGGGGGGGACTGAAGCTTTCTTT.

V and J are TRBV6-5 and TRBJ1-3, with 7 bases identical to TRBD1. Looked up from germline, CDR1 is MNHEY and CDR2 is SVGAGI. This CDR3 region has 16 residues. J was trimmed by 0 bases and V by 3 bases; bases with no gene match: 5. In DNA, the CDR3 is TGTGCCAGCAGTTATCGGGGACAGCTCTCTGGAAACACCATATATTTT. Amino acid sequence: CASSYRGQLSGNTIYF.

The rearrangement links TRBV10-2 to TRBJ2-5; D possibly corresponds to TRBD1 (6 bases). The CDR3 contains 13 residues. V lost 3 bases and J lost 3, with 8 bases in between. The germline CDR1 and CDR2 sequences are WSHSY and SAAADI. DNA of the CDR3: TGCGCCAGCAGTGAACACAGGGAAGAGACCCAGTACTTC. Translated, it gives CASSEHREETQYF.

The chain carries TRBV7-9 and TRBJ2-3; D ambiguous. The ends were cut back, 3 bases at V and 0 bases at J, with 7 bases in the middle. CDR1 is SEHNR, CDR2 FQNEAQ, per germline (reference sequence). The CDR3 totals 14 residues. The CDR3 DNA reads TGTGCCAGCAGCTTTAGCACCAGCACAGATACGCAGTATTTT. This gives the protein CASSFSTSTDTQYF.

This chain uses TRBV29-1 with TRBJ2-2; no reliable D call. The V gene's germline CDR1 is SQVTM and CDR2 ANQGSEA. With 4 bases removed from V and 2 bases from J, the gap between germline ends came to 11 bases. The length of the CDR3 is 14 residues. The CDR3 sequence is CSVGGSGNTGELFF. CDR3 bases: TGCAGCGTTGGCGGATCGGGTAACACCGGGGAGCTGTTTTTT.

This chain uses TRBV12-5 with TRBJ2-3; D gene ambiguous. The CDR3 loop spans 13 amino acids. Germline V gives CDR1 LGHNT, CDR2 FRNRAP. V was clipped by 1 base and J by 8 bases, with 10 bases between them. The CDR3 DNA reads TGTGCTAGTGGTTTGGAAGCTATAAGTACGCAGTATTTT. It specifies CASGLEAISTQYF.

This chain connects TRBV6-5 to TRBJ1-2; a possible D gene is TRBD1 (6 bases). V was cut by 1 base and J by 6 bases, with 12 bases left in between. CDR1 and CDR2 (germline): MNHEY, SVGAGI. The CDR3 is made up of 14 amino acids. Here the CDR3 reads CASSYWGQGDGYTF. In DNA form, the CDR3 reads TGTGCCAGCAGTTACTGGGGACAAGGGGATGGCTACACCTTC.

V and J are TRBV7-3 and TRBJ2-3; tentative D call: TRBD2 (6 bases). The CDR3 length is 15 residues. V lost 5 bases and J lost 0, with 12 bases in between. The germline V gene encodes CDR1 SGHTA and CDR2 FQGTGA. As DNA, the CDR3 is TGTGCCAGCAGCCCATGGGGAGGCAGCACAGATACGCAGTATTTT. Its translation: CASSPWGGSTDTQYF.

V gene TRBV2 combines with J gene TRBJ1-2; the D is unclear. The CDR3 sequence is 13 residues long. Trimming removed 6 bases at V and 3 bases at J, with 11 bases between. The germline gives CDR1 SNHLY, CDR2 FYNNEI. The CDR3: CASRPTEDYGYTF. The CDR3 DNA is TGTGCCAGCAGACCCACAGAAGACTATGGCTACACCTTC.

This clone was seen a single time. The chain employs TRBV4-3 and TRBJ1-2, with 8 bases that match TRBD1. This CDR3 spans 15 amino acids. Trimming removed 2 bases from V and 7 bases from J; junction bases left unmatched: 9. In germline, CDR1 is LGHNA, CDR2 YSLEER. The DNA for the CDR3 is TGCGCCAGCAGCCAATCACCGGGACAGGAGTCTGGCTACACCTTC. Its protein product is CASSQSPGQESGYTF.

This chain connects TRBV6-5 to TRBJ1-3; D gene unclear. The germline gives CDR1 MNHEY, CDR2 SVGAGI. Between the trimmed V and J ends, which lost 8 bases and 3 bases, there was a span of 14 bases. The CDR3 runs to 14 residues. The CDR3 nucleotides read TGTGCCAGCTCCAGGCCGGGTCTTGGAAACACCATATATTTT. It encodes CASSRPGLGNTIYF.

This clone was detected only a few times. The CDR3 loop is CASSLGPLETTSSTDTQYF. As DNA, the CDR3 is TGTGCCAGCAGCTTGGGCCCCCTTGAAACTACATCTAGCACAGATACGCAGTATTTT. The rearrangement joins TRBV5-4 to TRBJ2-3; D not certain. Trimming pared 0 bases from V and 0 bases from J, leaving 20 bases between. This CDR3 has 19 amino acids. Germline lookup yields CDR1 SGHNT and CDR2 YYREEE (reference sequence). The complete variable domain, with remaining parts taken from reference TRBV5-4 and TRBJ2-3, reads ETGVTQSPTHLIKTRGQQVTLRCSSQSGHNTVSWYQQALGQGPQFIFQYYREEENGRGNFPPRFSGLQFPNYSSELNVNALELDDSALYLCASSLGPLETTSSTDTQYFGPGTRLTVL.

The rearrangement links TRBV28 to TRBJ1-4; no definite D call. Germline CDR1 reads MDHEN; CDR2 reads SYDVKM. The V end was cut by 6 bases, the J end by 0 bases, with 5 bases between. CDR3 size: 13 residues. The CDR3 sequence is CASRTPTNEKLFF. DNA for the CDR3: TGTGCCAGCAGAACCCCAACTAATGAAAAACTGTTTTTT. The variable domain in full, completed from reference TRBV28 and TRBJ1-4, reads DVKVTQSSRYLVKRTGEKVFLECVQDMDHENMFWYRQDPGLGLRLIYFSYDVKMKEKGDIPEGYSVSREKKERFSLILESASTNQTSMYLCASRTPTNEKLFFGSGTQLSVL.